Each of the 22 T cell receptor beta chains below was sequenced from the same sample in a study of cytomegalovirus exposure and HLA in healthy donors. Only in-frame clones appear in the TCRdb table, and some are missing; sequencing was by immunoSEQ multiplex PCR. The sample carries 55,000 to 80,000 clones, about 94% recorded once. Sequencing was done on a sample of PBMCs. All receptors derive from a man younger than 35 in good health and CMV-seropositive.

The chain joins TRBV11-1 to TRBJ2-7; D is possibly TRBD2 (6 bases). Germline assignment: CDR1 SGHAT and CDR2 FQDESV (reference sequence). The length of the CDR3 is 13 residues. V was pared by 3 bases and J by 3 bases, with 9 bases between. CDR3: CASSLGGGYEQYF. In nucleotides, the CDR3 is TGTGCCAGCAGCTTGGGGGGAGGCTACGAGCAGTACTTC. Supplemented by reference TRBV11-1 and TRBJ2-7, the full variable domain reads EAEVAQSPRYKITEKSQAVAFWCDPISGHATLYWYRQILGQGPELLVQFQDESVVDDSQLPKDRFSAERLKGVDSTLKIQPAELGDSAMYLCASSLGGGYEQYFGPGTRLTVT.

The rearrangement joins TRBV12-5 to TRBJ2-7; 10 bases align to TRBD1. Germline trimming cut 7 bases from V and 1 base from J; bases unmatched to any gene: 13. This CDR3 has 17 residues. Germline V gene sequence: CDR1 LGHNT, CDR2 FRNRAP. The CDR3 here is CASVIRRPGQGSYEQYF. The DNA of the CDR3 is TGTGCTAGTGTTATACGTCGTCCGGGACAGGGGTCCTACGAGCAGTACTTC.

CDR3 region: CASSKGRVRPDTQYF. The CDR3 DNA reads TGTGCCAGCAGTAAAGGGAGGGTCCGTCCAGATACGCAGTATTTT. This chain uses TRBV6-5 with TRBJ2-3, with 7 bases aligning to TRBD2. V shed 5 bases, J shed 4 bases, and the junction held 9 bases outside the gene matches. This CDR3 contains 15 residues. Germline V gives CDR1 MNHEY, CDR2 SVGAGI.

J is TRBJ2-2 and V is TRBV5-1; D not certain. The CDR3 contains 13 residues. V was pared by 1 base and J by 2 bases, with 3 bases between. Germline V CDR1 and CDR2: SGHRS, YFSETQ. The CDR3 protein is CASSLLNTGELFF. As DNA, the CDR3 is TGCGCCAGCAGCTTGTTAAACACCGGGGAGCTGTTTTTT.

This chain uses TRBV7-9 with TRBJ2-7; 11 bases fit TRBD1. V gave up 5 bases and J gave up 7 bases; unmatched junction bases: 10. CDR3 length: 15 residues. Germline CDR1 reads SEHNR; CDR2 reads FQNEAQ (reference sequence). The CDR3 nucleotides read TGTGCCAGCAGCCACTGGGACAGGGGGGTAGGGGAGCAGTACTTC. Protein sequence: CASSHWDRGVGEQYF.

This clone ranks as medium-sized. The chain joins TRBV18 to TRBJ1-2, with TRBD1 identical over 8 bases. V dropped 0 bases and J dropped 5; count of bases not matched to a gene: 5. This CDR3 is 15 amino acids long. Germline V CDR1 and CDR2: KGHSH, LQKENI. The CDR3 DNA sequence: TGTGCCAGCTCACCACCCGACAGGGGACGTTATGGCTACACCTTC. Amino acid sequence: CASSPPDRGRYGYTF. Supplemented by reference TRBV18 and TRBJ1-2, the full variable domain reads NAGVMQNPRHLVRRRGQEARLRCSPMKGHSHVYWYRQLPEEGLKFMVYLQKENIIDESGMPKERFSAEFPKEGPSILRIQQVVRGDSAAYFCASSPPDRGRYGYTFGSGTRLTVV.

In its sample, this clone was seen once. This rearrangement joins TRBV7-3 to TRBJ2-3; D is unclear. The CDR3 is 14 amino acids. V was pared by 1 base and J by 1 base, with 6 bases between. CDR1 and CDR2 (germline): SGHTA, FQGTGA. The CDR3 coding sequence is TGTGCCAGCAGCTTAAACTCGGGCACAGATACGCAGTATTTT. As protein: CASSLNSGTDTQYF.

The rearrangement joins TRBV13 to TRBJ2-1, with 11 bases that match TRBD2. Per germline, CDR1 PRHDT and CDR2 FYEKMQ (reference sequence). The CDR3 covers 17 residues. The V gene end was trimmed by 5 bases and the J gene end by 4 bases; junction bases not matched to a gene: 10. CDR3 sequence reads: CASSTTGTSGSYNEQFF. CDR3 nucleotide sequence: TGTGCCAGCAGCACCACCGGGACTAGCGGATCTTACAATGAGCAGTTCTTC.

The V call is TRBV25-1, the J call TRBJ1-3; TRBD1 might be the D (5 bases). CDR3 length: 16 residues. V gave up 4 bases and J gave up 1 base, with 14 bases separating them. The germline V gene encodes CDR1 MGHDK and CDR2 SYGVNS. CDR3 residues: CASSAQGAGSGNTIYF. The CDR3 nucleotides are TGTGCCAGCAGTGCTCAAGGGGCAGGGTCTGGAAACACCATATATTTT.

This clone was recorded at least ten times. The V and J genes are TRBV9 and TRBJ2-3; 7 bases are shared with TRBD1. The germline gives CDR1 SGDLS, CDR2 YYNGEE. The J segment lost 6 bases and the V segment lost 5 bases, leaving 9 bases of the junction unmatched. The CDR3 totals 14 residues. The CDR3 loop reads CASSMDRIQDTQYF. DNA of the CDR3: TGTGCCAGCAGTATGGACAGGATTCAGGATACGCAGTATTTT.

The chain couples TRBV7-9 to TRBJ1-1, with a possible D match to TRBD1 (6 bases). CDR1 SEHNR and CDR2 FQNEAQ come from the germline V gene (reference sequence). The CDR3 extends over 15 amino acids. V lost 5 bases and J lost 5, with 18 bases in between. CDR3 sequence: CASSVVTGRGTEAFF. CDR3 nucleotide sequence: TGTGCCAGCAGCGTAGTGACAGGTAGAGGGACTGAAGCTTTCTTT.

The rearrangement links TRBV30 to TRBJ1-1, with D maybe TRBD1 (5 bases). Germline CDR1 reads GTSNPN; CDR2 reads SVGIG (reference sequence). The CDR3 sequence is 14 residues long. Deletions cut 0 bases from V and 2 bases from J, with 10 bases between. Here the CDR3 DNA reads TGTGCCTGGAGTGTGGCAGGGTTAAACACTGAAGCTTTCTTT. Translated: CAWSVAGLNTEAFF.

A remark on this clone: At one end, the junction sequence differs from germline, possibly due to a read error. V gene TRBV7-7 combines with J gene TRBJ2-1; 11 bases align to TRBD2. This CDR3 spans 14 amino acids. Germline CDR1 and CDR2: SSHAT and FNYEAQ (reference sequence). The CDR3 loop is CASSRLAGTNEQFF. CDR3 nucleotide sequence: TGTGCTAGCAGCCGACTAGCGGGAACCAATGAGCAGTTCTTC.

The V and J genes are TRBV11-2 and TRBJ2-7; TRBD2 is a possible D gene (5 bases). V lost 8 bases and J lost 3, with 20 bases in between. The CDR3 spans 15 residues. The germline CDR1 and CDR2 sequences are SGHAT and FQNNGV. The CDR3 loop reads CASHPSVAGFYEQYF. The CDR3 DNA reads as TGTGCCAGCCACCCCTCAGTTGCGGGTTTCTACGAGCAGTACTTC.

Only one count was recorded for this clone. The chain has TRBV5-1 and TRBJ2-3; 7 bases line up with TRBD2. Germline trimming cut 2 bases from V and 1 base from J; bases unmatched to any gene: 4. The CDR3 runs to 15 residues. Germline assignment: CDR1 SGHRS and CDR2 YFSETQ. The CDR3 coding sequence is TGCGCCAGCAGCTTAACTAGCGCCCGCACAGATACGCAGTATTTT. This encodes CASSLTSARTDTQYF. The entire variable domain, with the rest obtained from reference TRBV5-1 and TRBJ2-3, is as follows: KAGVTQTPRYLIKTRGQQVTLSCSPISGHRSVSWYQQTPGQGLQFLFEYFSETQRNKGNFPGRFSGRQFSNSRSEMNVSTLELGDSALYLCASSLTSARTDTQYFGPGTRLTVL.

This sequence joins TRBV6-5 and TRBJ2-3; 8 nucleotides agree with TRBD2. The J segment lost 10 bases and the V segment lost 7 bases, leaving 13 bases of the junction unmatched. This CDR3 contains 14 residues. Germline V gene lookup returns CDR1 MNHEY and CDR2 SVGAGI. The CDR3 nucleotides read TGTGCCAGCAAACAAAGCGGGGGTGCCCCCTCGCAGTATTTT. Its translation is CASKQSGGAPSQYF.

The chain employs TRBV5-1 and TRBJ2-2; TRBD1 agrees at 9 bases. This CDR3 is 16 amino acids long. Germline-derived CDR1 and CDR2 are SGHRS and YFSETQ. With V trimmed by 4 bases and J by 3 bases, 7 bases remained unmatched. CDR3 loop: CASSLGTGPDTGELFF. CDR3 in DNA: TGCGCCAGCAGCCTAGGGACAGGGCCCGACACCGGGGAGCTGTTTTTT.

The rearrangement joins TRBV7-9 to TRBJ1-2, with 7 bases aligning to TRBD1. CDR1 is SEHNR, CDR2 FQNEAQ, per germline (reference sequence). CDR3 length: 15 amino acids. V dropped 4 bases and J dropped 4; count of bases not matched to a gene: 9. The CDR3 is CASSSDPGTAYGYTF. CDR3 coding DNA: TGTGCCAGCAGCTCAGATCCCGGGACAGCCTATGGCTACACCTTC.

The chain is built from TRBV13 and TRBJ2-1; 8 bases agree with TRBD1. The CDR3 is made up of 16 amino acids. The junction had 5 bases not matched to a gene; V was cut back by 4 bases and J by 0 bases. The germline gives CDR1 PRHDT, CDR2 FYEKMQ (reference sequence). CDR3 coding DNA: TGTGCCAGCAGCTACCGACAGGGGAGCTCCTACAATGAGCAGTTCTTC. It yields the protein CASSYRQGSSYNEQFF.

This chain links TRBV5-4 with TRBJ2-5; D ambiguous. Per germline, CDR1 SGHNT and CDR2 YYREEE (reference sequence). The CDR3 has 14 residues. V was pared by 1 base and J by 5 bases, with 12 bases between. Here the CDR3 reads CASSLSEVRETQYF. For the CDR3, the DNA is TGTGCCAGCAGCTTGTCCGAAGTGAGGGAGACCCAGTACTTC.

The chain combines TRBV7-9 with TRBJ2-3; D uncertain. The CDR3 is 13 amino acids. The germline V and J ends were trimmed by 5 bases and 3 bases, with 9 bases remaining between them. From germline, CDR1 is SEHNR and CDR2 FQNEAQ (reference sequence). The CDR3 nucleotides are TGTGCCAGCAGCCCCGTCTTAACAGATACGCAGTATTTT. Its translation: CASSPVLTDTQYF.

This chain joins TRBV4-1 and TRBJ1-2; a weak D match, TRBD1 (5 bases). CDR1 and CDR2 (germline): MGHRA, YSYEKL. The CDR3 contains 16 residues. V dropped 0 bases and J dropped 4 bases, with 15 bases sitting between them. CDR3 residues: CASSQERAAGGYGYTF. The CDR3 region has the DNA TGCGCCAGCAGCCAAGAAAGAGCCGCCGGGGGCTATGGCTACACCTTC.